The rows below give T cell receptor beta chains drawn from one sample of a study of T cells in Graves' hyperthyroidism and ophthalmopathy. TCRdb used MiXCR to reprocess the multiplex PCR reads, holding one entry per CDR3 protein. The sample consists of about 640,000 distinct CDR3 sequences, around 20% of them appearing once. Specimen: blood. The receptors shown here come from a man younger than 45 with Graves' ophthalmopathy. The CDR3 runs from the conserved cysteine through the conserved F or W. A D gene is named only where the DNA matches it firmly. The size of a clone is reported for some rows only, either as once, few or many, or as a class for expanded clones.

v_gene: TRBV11-2
abundance: few
d_gene: TRBD2
j_gene: TRBJ2-5
CDR3nt: TGTGCCAGCAGCGGGGTAGAGACTAGCCGCGAGACCCAGTACTTC
CDR3aa: CASSGVETSRETQYF

v_gene: TRBV30
abundance: many
d_gene: TRBD2
j_gene: TRBJ2-3
CDR3nt: TGTGCCTCGACTAGCGGGAGGTCGAATACGCAGTATTTT
CDR3aa: CASTSGRSNTQYF

v_gene: TRBV30
abundance: .
d_gene: .
j_gene: TRBJ1-6
CDR3nt: TGTGCCTGGAGCCTCCGGAATTCACCCCTCCACTTT
CDR3aa: CAWSLRNSPLHF

v_gene: TRBV5-1
abundance: .
d_gene: TRBD1
j_gene: TRBJ2-2
CDR3nt: TGCGCCAGCAGCTTGGCCTACAGGGGGTCCCCCGGGGAGCTGTTTTTT
CDR3aa: CASSLAYRGSPGELFF

v_gene: TRBV29-1
abundance: once
d_gene: .
j_gene: TRBJ1-3
CDR3nt: TGCAGCGTCGCCGCAGACGCTGGAAACACCATATATTTT
CDR3aa: CSVAADAGNTIYF

v_gene: TRBV2
abundance: .
d_gene: .
j_gene: TRBJ2-3
CDR3nt: TGTGCCAGCAGCTACGGACCGAATACGCAGTATTTT
CDR3aa: CASSYGPNTQYF

v_gene: TRBV7-6
abundance: .
d_gene: .
j_gene: TRBJ2-7
CDR3nt: TGTGCCAGCAGCTCGGAGACAGGACTCACTTACGAGCAGTACTTC
CDR3aa: CASSSETGLTYEQYF

v_gene: TRBV5-5
abundance: few
d_gene: TRBD1
j_gene: TRBJ1-1
CDR3nt: TGTGCCAGCAGCTTGGTTCAGGGGGGGGTTGAAGCTTTCTTT
CDR3aa: CASSLVQGGVEAFF

v_gene: TRBV5-1
abundance: few
d_gene: .
j_gene: TRBJ2-3
CDR3nt: TGCGCCAGCAGCTTCTTCAGTAGCACAGATACGCAGTATTTT
CDR3aa: CASSFFSSTDTQYF

v_gene: TRBV11-2
abundance: many
d_gene: .
j_gene: TRBJ1-4
CDR3nt: TGTGCCAGCAGCTCCACTAAACAGGGCTGGAGTGGAAAACTGTTTTTT
CDR3aa: CASSSTKQGWSGKLFF

v_gene: TRBV10-3
abundance: .
d_gene: .
j_gene: TRBJ2-7
CDR3nt: TGTGCCATCAGTGAGGACCCCGTGGGCGAGCAGTACTTC
CDR3aa: CAISEDPVGEQYF

v_gene: TRBV28
abundance: .
d_gene: .
j_gene: TRBJ2-3
CDR3nt: TGTGCCAGCAGTGCTGGCGGGCCCAGGGCAGATACGCAGTATTTT
CDR3aa: CASSAGGPRADTQYF

v_gene: TRBV28
abundance: many
d_gene: TRBD2
j_gene: TRBJ2-7
CDR3nt: TGTGCCAGCAGTTCCCGGGGGAGCGGGGATTCCTACGAGCAGTACTTC
CDR3aa: CASSSRGSGDSYEQYF

v_gene: TRBV10-1
abundance: .
d_gene: .
j_gene: TRBJ1-6
CDR3nt: TGCGCCAGCAGCGATGAACTAGAATCCGGGCCACCCGATTCACCCCTCCACTTT
CDR3aa: CASSDELESGPPDSPLHF

v_gene: TRBV5-6
abundance: few
d_gene: .
j_gene: TRBJ1-4
CDR3nt: TGTGCCAGCAGCCGACTACAGGGATATGATGAAAAACTGTTTTTT
CDR3aa: CASSRLQGYDEKLFF

v_gene: TRBV29-1
abundance: .
d_gene: .
j_gene: TRBJ2-1
CDR3nt: TGCAGCGTCGGACGTGAGCAGTTCTTC
CDR3aa: CSVGREQFF

v_gene: TRBV7-9
abundance: .
d_gene: .
j_gene: TRBJ2-2
CDR3nt: TGTGCCAGCAGCTTAGGACCGAACGGGAACACCGGGGAGCTGTTTTTT
CDR3aa: CASSLGPNGNTGELFF

v_gene: TRBV25-1
abundance: few
d_gene: .
j_gene: TRBJ2-7
CDR3nt: TGTGCCAGCAGTGAAGCCCAAGGGACGATGTACGAGCAGTACTTC
CDR3aa: CASSEAQGTMYEQYF

v_gene: TRBV6-1
abundance: .
d_gene: .
j_gene: TRBJ2-7
CDR3nt: TGTGCCAGCAGTGAAGGGGTGGGGCAGGACGAGCAGTACTTC
CDR3aa: CASSEGVGQDEQYF

v_gene: TRBV9
abundance: .
d_gene: .
j_gene: TRBJ1-3
CDR3nt: TGTGCCAGCAGCCAAAGTTGGGACGCAGGAAACACCATATATTTT
CDR3aa: CASSQSWDAGNTIYF

v_gene: TRBV6-1
abundance: many
d_gene: .
j_gene: TRBJ2-7
CDR3nt: TGTGCCAGCAGCTATATCCCCGGACGGATCTTCGGGGAGCAGTACTTC
CDR3aa: CASSYIPGRIFGEQYF

v_gene: TRBV12-3/TRBV12-4
abundance: .
d_gene: .
j_gene: TRBJ1-2
CDR3nt: TGTGCCAGCAGTTCACCCGAGGGAGGGTACTATGGCTACACCTTC
CDR3aa: CASSSPEGGYYGYTF

v_gene: TRBV4-1
abundance: few
d_gene: .
j_gene: TRBJ2-7
CDR3nt: TGCGCCAGCAGCCAAGGGGCAGCCAAAGGGCTCGAGCAGTACTTC
CDR3aa: CASSQGAAKGLEQYF

v_gene: TRBV9
abundance: few
d_gene: .
j_gene: TRBJ2-2
CDR3nt: TGTGCCAGCAGCGTAGTGGAGGGCTACACCGGGGAGCTGTTTTTT
CDR3aa: CASSVVEGYTGELFF

v_gene: TRBV7-9
abundance: few
d_gene: TRBD2
j_gene: TRBJ2-2
CDR3nt: TGTGCCAGCACCTTAGCGGGTTTGAACACCGGGGAGCTGTTTTTT
CDR3aa: CASTLAGLNTGELFF

v_gene: TRBV12-3/TRBV12-4
abundance: many
d_gene: .
j_gene: TRBJ2-2
CDR3nt: TGTGCCAGCAGTTTAATCCAGGCTTCGAACACCGGGGAGCTGTTTTTT
CDR3aa: CASSLIQASNTGELFF

v_gene: TRBV27
abundance: .
d_gene: .
j_gene: TRBJ2-5
CDR3nt: TGTGCCAGCAGTCCCCGGGACTCCCTAGGAAAGACCCAGTACTTC
CDR3aa: CASSPRDSLGKTQYF

v_gene: TRBV12-3/TRBV12-4
abundance: many
d_gene: .
j_gene: TRBJ1-1
CDR3nt: TGTGCCAGCAGTTACCCCCCCGAGGGCACTGAAGCTTTCTTT
CDR3aa: CASSYPPEGTEAFF

v_gene: TRBV5-1
abundance: .
d_gene: TRBD1
j_gene: TRBJ2-6
CDR3nt: TGCGCCAGCAGCAAGGGACAGGGGGCTTCAGGGGCCAACGTCCTGACTTTC
CDR3aa: CASSKGQGASGANVLTF

v_gene: TRBV13
abundance: many
d_gene: .
j_gene: TRBJ2-2
CDR3nt: TGTGCCAGCAGTTCTAGGGTGGTGGGCACCGGGGAGCTGTTTTTT
CDR3aa: CASSSRVVGTGELFF

v_gene: TRBV10-2
abundance: .
d_gene: .
j_gene: TRBJ2-5
CDR3nt: TGCGCCAGCAGTGAGTCGCATCAGACAGAAGGCAGGGGAGAGACCCAGTACTTC
CDR3aa: CASSESHQTEGRGETQYF

v_gene: TRBV25-1
abundance: few
d_gene: .
j_gene: TRBJ1-1
CDR3nt: TGTGCCAGCAGGGGGTCCCGCGAAGTTTTGAACACTGAAGCTTTCTTT
CDR3aa: CASRGSREVLNTEAFF

v_gene: TRBV6-2/TRBV6-3
abundance: .
d_gene: TRBD1
j_gene: TRBJ1-2
CDR3nt: TGTGCCAGCAGTTCCGGACAGGTAGCTAACTATGGCTACACCTTC
CDR3aa: CASSSGQVANYGYTF

v_gene: TRBV25-1
abundance: .
d_gene: TRBD2
j_gene: TRBJ2-5
CDR3nt: TGTGCCAGCAGTTTTCGACTAGCGGGAGTCCAAGAGACCCAGTACTTC
CDR3aa: CASSFRLAGVQETQYF

v_gene: TRBV7-2
abundance: .
d_gene: .
j_gene: TRBJ1-2
CDR3nt: TGTGCCAGCAGCCCCCAGGGACTTCCAGCTAACTATGGCTACACCTTC
CDR3aa: CASSPQGLPANYGYTF

v_gene: TRBV28
abundance: many
d_gene: TRBD1
j_gene: TRBJ2-5
CDR3nt: TGTGCCAGCAGTCACGAGGGACAGGGGGCGTTTGAGACCCAGTACTTC
CDR3aa: CASSHEGQGAFETQYF

v_gene: TRBV12-3/TRBV12-4
abundance: .
d_gene: TRBD2
j_gene: TRBJ2-7
CDR3nt: TGTGCCAGCAGTTTAAGGGGGCTAGCGGGAGGCATGAACTACGAGCAGTACTTC
CDR3aa: CASSLRGLAGGMNYEQYF

v_gene: TRBV30
abundance: .
d_gene: TRBD2
j_gene: TRBJ2-1
CDR3nt: TGTGCCTGGAGTGTACCGGGGGGGGATGAGCAGTTCTTC
CDR3aa: CAWSVPGGDEQFF

v_gene: TRBV6-5
abundance: many
d_gene: TRBD1
j_gene: TRBJ1-2
CDR3nt: TGTGCCAGCAGTTACGCCCCAGGGGGGCGGCATGGCTACACCTTC
CDR3aa: CASSYAPGGRHGYTF

v_gene: TRBV12-3/TRBV12-4
abundance: few
d_gene: .
j_gene: TRBJ1-1
CDR3nt: TGTGCCAGCAGCAACGGTCGGCGCACTGAAGCTTTCTTT
CDR3aa: CASSNGRRTEAFF

v_gene: TRBV5-1
abundance: .
d_gene: .
j_gene: TRBJ1-2
CDR3nt: TGCGCCAGCAGCTTGTCCGAGGGCTATGGCTACACCTTC
CDR3aa: CASSLSEGYGYTF

v_gene: TRBV28
abundance: few
d_gene: TRBD1
j_gene: TRBJ1-5
CDR3nt: TGTGCCAGCAGCCGCCCAGGGGGCAAACAGCCCCAGCATTTT
CDR3aa: CASSRPGGKQPQHF

v_gene: TRBV28
abundance: few
d_gene: .
j_gene: TRBJ2-1
CDR3nt: TGTGCCAGCACCAGTCTAGGAAAATCTGAGCAGTTCTTC
CDR3aa: CASTSLGKSEQFF